The TCR beta chain under discussion was sequenced for a study of shared clonotypes between healthy human individuals. Study-wide results and limits: A generally larger estimated richness was seen in naive subsets than in memory subsets.

Remarks on this clone: Antigen unknown.

The CDR3 sequence is 15 residues long. CDR1 and CDR2 from the germline V gene are MDHEN and SYDVKM. V was trimmed by 3 bases and J by 0 bases, leaving 9 bases between them. Some clones are missing from TCRdb's copy, which holds only in-frame ones; the method was immunoSEQ multiplex PCR. The table lists about 2.5 million clones, roughly 92% of them singletons. This clonotype was obtained from a young man in good health. Some clones in this sample may be carry-over from other donors' samples. Specimen: naive CD4+ T cells from PBMCs. As for subset: CD45RA+ positively selected. The chain has TRBV28 and TRBJ2-1, with unresolved D. The CDR3 sequence is CASSFPPSSYNEQFF. CDR3 DNA sequence: TGTGCCAGCAGTTTTCCACCGAGCTCCTACAATGAGCAGTTCTTC.